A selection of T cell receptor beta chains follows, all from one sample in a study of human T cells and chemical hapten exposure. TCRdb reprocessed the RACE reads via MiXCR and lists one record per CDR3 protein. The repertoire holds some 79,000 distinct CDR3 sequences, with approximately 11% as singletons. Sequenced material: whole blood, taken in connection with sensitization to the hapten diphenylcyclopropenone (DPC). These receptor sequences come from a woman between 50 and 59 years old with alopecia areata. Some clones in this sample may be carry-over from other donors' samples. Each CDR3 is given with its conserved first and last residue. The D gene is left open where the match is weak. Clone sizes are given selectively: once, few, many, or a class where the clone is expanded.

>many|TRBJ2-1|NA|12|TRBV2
CASSVPDNEQFF
TGTGCCAGCAGTGTTCCGGACAATGAGCAGTTCTTC
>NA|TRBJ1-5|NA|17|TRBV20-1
CSASSEVSRGGNQPQHF
TGCAGTGCTAGCTCGGAAGTCTCCCGCGGGGGCAATCAGCCCCAGCATTTT
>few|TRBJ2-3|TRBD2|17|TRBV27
CASSLSIGTSGRAAQYF
TGTGCCAGCAGTTTATCTATCGGGACTAGCGGGAGGGCCGCGCAGTATTTT
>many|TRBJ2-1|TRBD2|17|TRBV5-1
CASSPRQSAGAYNEQFF
TGCGCCAGCAGCCCAAGACAGTCAGCGGGAGCCTACAATGAGCAGTTCTTC
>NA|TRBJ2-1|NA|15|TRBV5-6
CASSLDYSSYNEQFF
TGTGCCAGCAGCTTAGATTACAGCTCCTACAATGAGCAGTTCTTC
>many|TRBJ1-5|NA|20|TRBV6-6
CASSRRGGATQGTSNQPQHF
TGTGCCAGCAGTCGGCGTGGAGGGGCAACCCAAGGGACTAGCAATCAGCCCCAGCATTTT
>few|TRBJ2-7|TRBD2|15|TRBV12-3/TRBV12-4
CASSPQTSRSYEQYF
TGTGCCAGCAGTCCGCAGACTAGCCGCTCCTACGAGCAGTACTTC
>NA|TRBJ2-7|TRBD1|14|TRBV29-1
CSVDPGQGAYEQYF
TGCAGCGTTGACCCGGGACAGGGGGCATACGAGCAGTACTTC
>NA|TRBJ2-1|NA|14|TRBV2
CASSGGGSYNEQFF
TGTGCCAGCAGTGGCGGCGGCTCCTACAATGAGCAGTTCTTC
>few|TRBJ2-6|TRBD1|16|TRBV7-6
CASSSRQGSGANVLTF
TGTGCCAGCAGCTCGAGACAGGGTTCTGGGGCCAACGTCCTGACTTTC
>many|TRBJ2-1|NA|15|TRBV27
CASSSLSGGYNEQFF
TGTGCCAGCAGCTCCCTTTCGGGCGGGTACAATGAGCAGTTCTTC
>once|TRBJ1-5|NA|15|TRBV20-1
CSARPWHVVDQPQHF
TGCAGTGCTAGACCCTGGCATGTTGTCGATCAGCCCCAGCATTTT
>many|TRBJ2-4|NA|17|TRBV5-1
CASSLGGSLWAKNIQYF
TGCGCCAGCAGCTTGGGGGGCTCACTTTGGGCCAAAAACATTCAGTACTTC
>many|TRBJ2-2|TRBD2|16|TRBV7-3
CASSFRTSGNTGELFF
TGTGCCAGCAGCTTCCGGACTAGCGGTAACACCGGGGAGCTGTTTTTT
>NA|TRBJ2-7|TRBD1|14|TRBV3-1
CASSPWDRVYEQYF
TGTGCCAGCAGCCCTTGGGACAGGGTCTACGAGCAGTACTTC
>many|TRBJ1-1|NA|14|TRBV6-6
CASSYIPPGTEAFF
TGTGCCAGCAGTTATATACCTCCCGGCACTGAAGCTTTCTTT
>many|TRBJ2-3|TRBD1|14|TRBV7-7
CASSSDRGIDTQYF
TGTGCTAGCAGCTCGGACAGGGGGATAGATACGCAGTATTTT
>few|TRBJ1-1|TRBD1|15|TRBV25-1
CASSARQGMNTEAFF
TGTGCCAGCAGTGCCAGACAGGGGATGAACACTGAAGCTTTCTTT
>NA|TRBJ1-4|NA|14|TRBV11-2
CASSQDSWGEKLFF
TGTGCCAGCAGCCAGGACAGCTGGGGAGAAAAACTGTTTTTT
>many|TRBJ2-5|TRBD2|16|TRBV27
CASSLSTSGIGETQYF
TGTGCCAGCAGTTTATCAACTAGCGGGATCGGAGAGACCCAGTACTTC
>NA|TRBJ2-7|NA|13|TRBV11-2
CASSSYWDYEQYF
TGTGCCAGCAGCTCCTATTGGGACTACGAGCAGTACTTC
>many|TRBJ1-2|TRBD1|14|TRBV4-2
CASSKGQGAVGYTF
TGTGCCAGCAGTAAGGGACAGGGGGCAGTGGGCTACACCTTC